The 16 T cell receptor beta chains below all came from one sample that was sequenced in a study of blood T cell repertoires in COVID-19. TCRdb's table, derived via immunoSEQ multiplex PCR, lists solely in-frame clones and lacks some. The sample includes 95,000 to 150,000 clones, 85% of them seen just once. The sequenced sample was peripheral blood. The receptors originated from an elderly woman with COVID-19, enrolled during active disease.

This chain links TRBV28 with TRBJ2-7; TRBD1 aligns across 9 bases. Losses at the gene ends were 11 bases for V and 4 bases for J; bases not matched to a gene: 12. The CDR3 is 14 residues long. Per germline, CDR1 MDHEN and CDR2 SYDVKM. The CDR3 nucleotides are TGTGCCTCACAGGGGGCAGGGGGCTTGTACGAGCAGTACTTC. Translation: CASQGAGGLYEQYF.

V is TRBV14 and J is TRBJ2-3; TRBD2 matches at 7 bases. The CDR3 contains 18 residues. From germline, CDR1 is SGHDN and CDR2 FVKESK. The J segment lost 0 bases and the V segment lost 2 bases, leaving 11 bases of the junction unmatched. CDR3 residues: CASSQLSGILASTDTQYF. CDR3 bases: TGTGCCAGCAGCCAATTAAGCGGGATCCTTGCTAGCACAGATACGCAGTATTTT.

The V and J genes are TRBV11-1 and TRBJ1-1, with a weak D call TRBD1 (5 bases). This CDR3 spans 15 amino acids. Per the germline V gene, CDR1 is SGHAT and CDR2 is FQDESV (reference sequence). The V gene lost 0 bases and the J gene lost 1 base, with 9 bases spanning the gap. Here the CDR3 DNA reads TGTGCCAGCAGCTTAGCGAGCGGGGGGAACACTGAAGCTTTCTTT. This gives the protein CASSLASGGNTEAFF.

The rearrangement uses TRBV5-5 and TRBJ2-1; 13 positions match TRBD2. The V gene end was trimmed by 0 bases and the J gene end by 7 bases; junction bases not matched to a gene: 4. The CDR3 spans 16 residues. Per germline, CDR1 SGHKS and CDR2 YYEKEE (reference sequence). This CDR3 reads CASSLGLAGGRNEQFF. The DNA of the CDR3 is TGTGCCAGCAGCTTGGGACTAGCGGGAGGCCGGAATGAGCAGTTCTTC.

This chain connects TRBV10-3 to TRBJ1-1; D possibly corresponds to TRBD1 (6 bases). V was pared by 6 bases and J by 6 bases, with 17 bases between. The CDR3 is made up of 14 amino acids. Germline values: CDR1 ENHRY, CDR2 SYGVKD. The CDR3, as DNA: TGTGCCATCAGCACAGGGTACCCTTGGGCTGAAGCTTTCTTT. Its translation: CAISTGYPWAEAFF.

The chain has TRBV12-3 or TRBV12-4 and TRBJ1-3; tentative D call: TRBD1 (6 bases). The CDR3 length is 12 residues. Between the trimmed V and J ends, which lost 6 bases and 4 bases, there was a span of 7 bases. The CDR3 loop reads CASRGQGNTIYF. As DNA, the CDR3 is TGTGCCAGCAGAGGACAGGGAAACACCATATATTTT.

In its sample, this clone was seen once. This chain connects TRBV3-1 (or the pseudogene TRBV3-2) to TRBJ2-3; D unclear. This CDR3 has 15 amino acids. Deletions cut 0 bases from V and 5 bases from J, with 12 bases between. CDR1 is LGHDT and CDR2 is YNNKEL in the germline V gene (reference sequence). The CDR3 DNA follows: TGTGCCAGCAGCCAAGAGGTCGCTAGATTAGATACGCAGTATTTT. Protein product: CASSQEVARLDTQYF.

The CDR3 nucleotides read TGTGCCAGCAGCCTTCGACAGGGGAACTATGGCTACACCTTC. This encodes CASSLRQGNYGYTF. The chain carries TRBV5-6 and TRBJ1-2, with TRBD1 matching 8 bases. V lost 4 bases and J lost 2; bases outside the gene matches: 4. The germline CDR1 and CDR2 sequences are SGHDT and YYEEEE. This CDR3 contains 14 residues.

The chain couples TRBV28 to TRBJ1-2; 10 positions match TRBD1. The CDR3 sequence is 13 residues long. CDR1 is MDHEN, CDR2 SYDVKM, per germline. V dropped 8 bases and J dropped 4; count of bases not matched to a gene: 4. CDR3 sequence: CASDRGLGYGYTF. In DNA, the CDR3 is TGTGCCAGCGACAGGGGGCTTGGCTATGGCTACACCTTC.

The gene calls are TRBV9 and TRBJ2-7; TRBD1 matches at 7 bases. This CDR3 has 15 residues. V lost 0 bases, J lost 1 base, and 4 bases stayed unmatched. Germline V gene lookup returns CDR1 SGDLS and CDR2 YYNGEE. This CDR3 is CASSVGARGSYEQYF. DNA for the CDR3: TGTGCCAGCAGCGTAGGTGCCAGGGGGTCCTACGAGCAGTACTTC. Based on the CDR3 plus reference TRBV9 and TRBJ2-7, the full variable domain is DSGVTQTPKHLITATGQRVTLRCSPRSGDLSVYWYQQSLDQGLQFLIQYYNGEERAKGNILERFSAQQFPDLHSELNLSSLELGDSALYFCASSVGARGSYEQYFGPGTRLTVT.

V usage is TRBV27 and J usage is TRBJ2-1, with 12 bases lining up with TRBD2. V was pared by 9 bases and J by 5 bases, with 2 bases of the junction left unmatched. The CDR3 consists of 13 residues. Germline CDR1 reads MNHEY; CDR2 reads SMNVEV (reference sequence). CDR3: CASRLAGDNEQFF. The CDR3 DNA sequence: TGTGCCAGTAGACTAGCGGGGGACAATGAGCAGTTCTTC.

The genes are TRBV5-5 and TRBJ2-5, with TRBD2 matching over 9 bases. The germline gives CDR1 SGHKS, CDR2 YYEKEE (reference sequence). The CDR3 runs to 18 residues. V dropped 3 bases and J dropped 4; count of bases not matched to a gene: 16. The CDR3 loop reads CASSWGFSREGRGETQYF. CDR3 sequence (DNA): TGTGCCAGCAGCTGGGGGTTCTCGCGGGAGGGCCGAGGAGAGACCCAGTACTTC.

The V call is TRBV5-1, the J call TRBJ2-3, with 7 nucleotides matching TRBD2. The CDR3 is 15 amino acids. V trimming: 0 bases; J trimming: 0 bases; junction bases outside the gene matches: 1. CDR1 and CDR2 from the germline V gene are SGHRS and YFSETQ. DNA of the CDR3: TGCGCCAGCAGCTTGGGAGCGGGGAGCACAGATACGCAGTATTTT. Protein product: CASSLGAGSTDTQYF.

The chain employs TRBV20-1 and TRBJ2-1; TRBD2 matches at 11 bases. The CDR3 runs 17 residues. The V gene's germline CDR1 is DFQATT and CDR2 SNEGSKA (reference sequence). V shed 3 bases, J shed 0 bases, and the junction held 7 bases outside the gene matches. This CDR3 reads CSASRLAGGSSYNEQFF. The CDR3 DNA reads as TGCAGTGCTAGTCGTCTAGCGGGGGGAAGCTCCTACAATGAGCAGTTCTTC.

V is TRBV3-1 (or the pseudogene TRBV3-2) and J is TRBJ2-1; D perhaps matches TRBD2 (5 bases). CDR3 size: 14 residues. Trimming stripped 0 bases from V and 4 bases from J, with 7 bases between. In germline, CDR1 is LGHDT, CDR2 YNNKEL (reference sequence). The chain's CDR3 is CASSQERGYNEQFF. The DNA for the CDR3 is TGTGCCAGCAGCCAAGAACGGGGTTACAATGAGCAGTTCTTC.

The CDR3 DNA follows: TGTGCCAGCAGCAACCTAGCGGCCGATTACTACGAGCAGTACTTC. Translation gives CASSNLAADYYEQYF. The chain uses TRBV14 and TRBJ2-7; 7 bases match TRBD2. The CDR3 sequence is 15 residues long. Losses at the gene ends were 5 bases for V and 3 bases for J; bases not matched to a gene: 10. Germline-derived CDR1 and CDR2 are SGHDN and FVKESK. The whole variable domain, filled in from reference TRBV14 and TRBJ2-7, reads EAGVTQFPSHSVIEKGQTVTLRCDPISGHDNLYWYRRVMGKEIKFLLHFVKESKQDESGMPNNRFLAERTGGTYSTLKVQPAELEDSGVYFCASSNLAADYYEQYFGPGTRLTVT.